The 7 T cell receptor beta chains reported below all come from one sample, sequenced in a study of identical twins. TCRdb re-called the 5' RACE reads with MiXCR, one entry per CDR3 protein. The table lists around 240,000 distinct CDR3 sequences, around 7% of them singletons, with 3% to 4.5% in the top ten. The data also belong to a second study, concerning yellow fever vaccine responses in identical twins.

The sample comprised memory (CD45RO+) T cells sorted from blood. The receptor source for this set is a woman aged 18 to 35 in good health.

This clonotype was picked up a small number of times. The chain has TRBV20-1 and TRBJ2-1, with 9 bases lining up with TRBD2. V lost 0 bases and J lost 0; bases outside the gene matches: 9. The length of the CDR3 is 18 residues. The germline CDR1 and CDR2 sequences are DFQATT and SNEGSKA (reference sequence). This CDR3 reads CSARDLVSGRSSYNEQFF. In DNA form, the CDR3 reads TGCAGTGCTAGAGATCTCGTGAGCGGGAGGAGCTCCTACAATGAGCAGTTCTTC.

V and J are TRBV4-1 and TRBJ2-2, with D possibly matching TRBD1 (6 bases). Between the trimmed V and J ends, which lost 0 bases and 5 bases, there was a span of 19 bases. The CDR3 covers 18 residues. Germline V CDR1 and CDR2: MGHRA, YSYEKL. The CDR3 is CASSQDSPRGTGTGELFF. The CDR3 bases are TGCGCCAGCAGCCAAGATTCTCCGAGGGGTACAGGGACCGGGGAGCTGTTTTTT.

This clonotype occurred many times. The chain uses TRBV11-2 and TRBJ1-1; 7 nucleotides align to TRBD1. Germline lookup yields CDR1 SGHAT and CDR2 FQNNGV. The CDR3 has 15 residues. V lost 5 bases to trimming and J lost 1 base; unmatched junction nucleotides: 7. Written as DNA, the CDR3 is TGTGCCAGCAGCATCAGACAGGGCGGGAACACTGAAGCTTTCTTT. This encodes CASSIRQGGNTEAFF. Looking up the rest from reference TRBV11-2 and TRBJ1-1 gives the full variable domain: EAGVAQSPRYKIIEKRQSVAFWCNPISGHATLYWYQQILGQGPKLLIQFQNNGVVDDSQLPKDRFSAERLKGVDSTLKIQPAKLEDSAVYLCASSIRQGGNTEAFFGQGTRLTVV.

This clonotype occurred a few times. This sequence joins TRBV6-5 and TRBJ2-3; D is undetermined. Trimming removed 6 bases from V and 8 bases from J, with 12 bases in between. This CDR3 has 12 amino acids. Germline CDR1 is MNHEY and CDR2 is SVGAGI. The CDR3 is CASSRPPGTQYF. CDR3 nucleotide sequence: TGTGCCAGCAGCCGCCCCCCGGGTACGCAGTATTTT.

The gene calls are TRBV7-3 and TRBJ2-2; 7 bases align to TRBD1. CDR3 length equals 15 residues. CDR1 is SGHTA and CDR2 is FQGTGA in the germline V gene. V lost 1 base to trimming and J lost 4 bases; unmatched junction nucleotides: 3. The CDR3 sequence: CASSLKGQSTGELFF. CDR3 sequence (DNA): TGTGCCAGCAGCTTAAAGGGACAGAGCACCGGGGAGCTGTTTTTT.

This clonotype was seen a handful of times. The V gene is TRBV20-1, the J gene TRBJ2-3; maybe TRBD2 (7 bases). Per the germline V gene, CDR1 is DFQATT and CDR2 is SNEGSKA (reference sequence). CDR3 length: 16 residues. The ends were cut back, 3 bases at V and 0 bases at J, with 16 bases in the middle. CDR3 sequence reads: CSASGGGAQSTDTQYF. The CDR3 bases are TGCAGTGCTAGCGGTGGGGGGGCCCAAAGCACAGATACGCAGTATTTT.

This clonotype was found many times. Here the CDR3 reads CASGKGGALNTGELFF. CDR3 coding DNA: TGCGCCAGCGGCAAGGGAGGGGCGCTTAACACCGGGGAGCTGTTTTTT. The gene calls are TRBV5-1 and TRBJ2-2; 7 positions agree with TRBD2. The J segment lost 2 bases and the V segment lost 7 bases, leaving 11 bases of the junction unmatched. The CDR3 has 16 amino acids. CDR1 is SGHRS, CDR2 YFSETQ, per germline.